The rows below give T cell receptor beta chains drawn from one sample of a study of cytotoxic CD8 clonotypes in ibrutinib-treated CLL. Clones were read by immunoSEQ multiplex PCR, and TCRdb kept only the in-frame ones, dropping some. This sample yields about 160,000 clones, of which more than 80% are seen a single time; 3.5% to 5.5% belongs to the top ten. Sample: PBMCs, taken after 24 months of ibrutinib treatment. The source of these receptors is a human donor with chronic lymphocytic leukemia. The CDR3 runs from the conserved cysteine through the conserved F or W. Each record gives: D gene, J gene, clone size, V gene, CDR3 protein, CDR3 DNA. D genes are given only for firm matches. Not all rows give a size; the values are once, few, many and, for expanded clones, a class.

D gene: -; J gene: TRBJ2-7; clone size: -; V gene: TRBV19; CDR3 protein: CASSIKDGHPYEQYF; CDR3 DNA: TGTGCCAGTAGTATTAAAGACGGACACCCCTACGAGCAGTACTTC
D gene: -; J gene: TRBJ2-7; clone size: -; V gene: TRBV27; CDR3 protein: CASSYLTSHEQYF; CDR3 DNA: TGTGCCAGCAGCTACCTCACTAGTCACGAGCAGTACTTC
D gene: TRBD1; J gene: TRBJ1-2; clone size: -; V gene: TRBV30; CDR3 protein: CAWARGLNYGYTF; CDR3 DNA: TGTGCCTGGGCCAGGGGGTTAAACTATGGCTACACCTTC
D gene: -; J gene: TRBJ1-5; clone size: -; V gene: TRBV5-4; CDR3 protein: CASSFFGSNQPQHF; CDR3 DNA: TGTGCCAGCAGCTTTTTTGGTAGCAATCAGCCCCAGCATTTT
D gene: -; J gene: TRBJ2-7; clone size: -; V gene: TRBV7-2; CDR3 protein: CASSLIWDTYEQYF; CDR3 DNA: TGTGCCAGCAGCTTGATCTGGGACACCTACGAGCAGTACTTC
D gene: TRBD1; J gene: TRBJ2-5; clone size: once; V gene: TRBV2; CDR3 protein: CASSEPGGAQETQYF; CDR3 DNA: TGTGCCAGCAGTGAGCCAGGGGGCGCACAAGAGACCCAGTACTTC
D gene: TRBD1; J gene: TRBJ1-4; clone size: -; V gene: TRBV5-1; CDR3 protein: CASSSSQGNWEKLFF; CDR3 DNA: TGCGCCAGCAGCTCCTCACAGGGGAATTGGGAAAAACTGTTTTTT
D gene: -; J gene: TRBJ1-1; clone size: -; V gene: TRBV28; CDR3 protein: CASRSTGSRNTEAFF; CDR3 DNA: TGTGCCAGCCGGTCAACAGGTTCGCGAAACACTGAAGCTTTCTTT
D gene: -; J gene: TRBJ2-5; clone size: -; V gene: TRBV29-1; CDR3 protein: CSVDIGETQYF; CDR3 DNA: TGCAGCGTTGACATCGGGGAGACCCAGTACTTC
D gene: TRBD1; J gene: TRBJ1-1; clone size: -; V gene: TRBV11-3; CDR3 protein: CASSLGGTGLPTEAFF; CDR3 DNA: TGTGCCAGCAGCTTAGGCGGGACAGGGCTCCCCACTGAAGCTTTCTTT
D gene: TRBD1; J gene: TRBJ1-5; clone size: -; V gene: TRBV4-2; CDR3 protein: CASSPQGTGDNQPQHF; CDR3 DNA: TGTGCCAGCAGCCCCCAGGGGACAGGGGACAATCAGCCCCAGCATTTT
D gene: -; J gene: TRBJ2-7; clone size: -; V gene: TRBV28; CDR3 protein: CASSLSRKSYEQYF; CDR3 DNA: TGTGCCAGCAGTTTATCCCGCAAATCCTACGAGCAGTACTTC
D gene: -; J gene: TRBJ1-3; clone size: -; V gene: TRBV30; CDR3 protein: CAWSVVGIAGNTIYF; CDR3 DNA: TGTGCCTGGAGTGTGGTGGGGATCGCTGGAAACACCATATATTTT
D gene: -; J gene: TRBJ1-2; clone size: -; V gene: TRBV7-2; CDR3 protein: CASSLGGVYGYTF; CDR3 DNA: TGTGCCAGCAGCTTAGGAGGGGTATATGGCTACACCTTC
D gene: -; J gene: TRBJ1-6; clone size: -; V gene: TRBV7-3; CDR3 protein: CASSRFGTLSSYNSPLHF; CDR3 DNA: TGTGCCAGCAGCCGATTTGGGACTTTGAGCTCCTATAATTCACCCCTCCACTTT
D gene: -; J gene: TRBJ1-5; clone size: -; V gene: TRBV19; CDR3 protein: CASSGQRRNQPQHF; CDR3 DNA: TGTGCCAGTAGTGGGCAGAGGAGAAATCAGCCCCAGCATTTT
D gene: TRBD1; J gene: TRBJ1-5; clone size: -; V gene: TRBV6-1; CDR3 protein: CASSTRQGNQPQHF; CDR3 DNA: TGTGCCAGCAGTACCCGACAGGGGAATCAGCCCCAGCATTTT
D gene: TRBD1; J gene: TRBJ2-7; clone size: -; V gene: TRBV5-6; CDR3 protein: CASSRGQGRSPGYEQYF; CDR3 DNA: TGTGCCAGCAGCCGGGGACAGGGGCGGTCCCCGGGCTACGAGCAGTACTTC
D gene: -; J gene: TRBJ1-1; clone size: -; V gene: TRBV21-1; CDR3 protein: CASSKDRGGTEAFF; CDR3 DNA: TGTGCCAGCAGCAAAGACCGGGGTGGGACTGAAGCTTTCTTT
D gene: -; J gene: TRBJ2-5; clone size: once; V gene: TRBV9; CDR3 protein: CASSVVETQYF; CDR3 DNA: TGTGCCAGCAGCGTAGTGGAGACCCAGTACTTC
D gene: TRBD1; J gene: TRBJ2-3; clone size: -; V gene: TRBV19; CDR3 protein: CASSIAFQGASTQYF; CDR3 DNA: TGTGCCAGTAGTATAGCCTTCCAGGGGGCTAGTACGCAGTATTTT
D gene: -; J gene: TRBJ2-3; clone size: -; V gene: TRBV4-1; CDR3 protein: CASSQEATHSDTQYF; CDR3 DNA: TGCGCCAGCAGCCAAGAAGCAACACACTCAGATACGCAGTATTTT
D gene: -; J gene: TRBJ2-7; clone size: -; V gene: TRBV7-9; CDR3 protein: CASSPGDRYYEQYF; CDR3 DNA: TGTGCCAGCAGCCCCGGGGACCGGTACTACGAGCAGTACTTC
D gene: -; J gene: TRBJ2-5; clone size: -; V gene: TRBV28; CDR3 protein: CASSFGGRSQETQYF; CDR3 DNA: TGTGCCAGCAGTTTTGGGGGGAGGAGCCAAGAGACCCAGTACTTC
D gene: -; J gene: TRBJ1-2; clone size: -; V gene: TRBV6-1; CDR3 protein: CASSSTNNYGYTF; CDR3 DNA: TGTGCCAGCAGTTCAACGAATAACTATGGCTACACCTTC
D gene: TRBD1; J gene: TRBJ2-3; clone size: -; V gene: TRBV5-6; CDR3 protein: CASWGQGDTQYF; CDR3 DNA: TGTGCCAGCTGGGGACAGGGGGATACGCAGTATTTT
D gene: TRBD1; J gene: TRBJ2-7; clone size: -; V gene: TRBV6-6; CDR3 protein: CASSYRRDRPYEQYF; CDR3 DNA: TGTGCCAGCAGTTACCGTAGGGACAGACCCTACGAGCAGTACTTC
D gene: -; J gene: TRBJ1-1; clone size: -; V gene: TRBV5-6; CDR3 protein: CASSLYQVNTEAFF; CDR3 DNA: TGTGCCAGCAGCTTGTATCAGGTGAACACTGAAGCTTTCTTT
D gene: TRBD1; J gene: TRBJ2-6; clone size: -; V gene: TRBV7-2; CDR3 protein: CASSIRTGGSSGANVLTF; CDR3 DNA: TGTGCCAGCAGCATAAGGACAGGGGGCAGCTCTGGGGCCAACGTCCTGACTTTC
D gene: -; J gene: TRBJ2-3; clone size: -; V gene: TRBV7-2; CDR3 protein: CASSLRQARDTQYF; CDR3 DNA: TGTGCCAGCAGCTTAAGGCAAGCTCGGGATACGCAGTATTTT
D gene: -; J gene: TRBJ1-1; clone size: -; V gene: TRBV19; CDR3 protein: CASSSNSRTEAFF; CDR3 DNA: TGTGCCAGTAGTAGTAACAGTCGCACTGAAGCTTTCTTT
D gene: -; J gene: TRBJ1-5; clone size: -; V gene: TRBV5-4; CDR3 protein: CASSFGGWWGNQPQHF; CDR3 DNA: TGTGCCAGCAGCTTTGGGGGATGGTGGGGCAATCAGCCCCAGCATTTT
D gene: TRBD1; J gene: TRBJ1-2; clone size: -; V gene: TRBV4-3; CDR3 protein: CASSQDRTGDVGGYTF; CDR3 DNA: TGCGCCAGCAGCCAAGATAGGACAGGGGATGTTGGCGGCTACACCTTC
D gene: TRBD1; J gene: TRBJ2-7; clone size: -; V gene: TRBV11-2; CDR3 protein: CASSPRDRAVYEQYF; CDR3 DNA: TGTGCCAGCAGCCCAAGAGACAGGGCGGTCTACGAGCAGTACTTC
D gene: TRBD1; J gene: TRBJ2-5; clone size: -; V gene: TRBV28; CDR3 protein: CASSPRTGGETQYF; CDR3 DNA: TGTGCCAGCAGTCCCCGGACAGGGGGAGAGACCCAGTACTTC
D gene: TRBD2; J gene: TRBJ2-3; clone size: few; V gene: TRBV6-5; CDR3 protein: CASSFERGIDTQYF; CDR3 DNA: TGTGCCAGCTCCTTTGAGCGGGGGATAGATACGCAGTATTTT
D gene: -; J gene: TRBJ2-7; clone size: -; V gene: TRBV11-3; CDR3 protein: CASSLGAGRDTSFSYEQYF; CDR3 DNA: TGTGCCAGCAGCTTAGGTGCGGGGAGGGACACCTCTTTCTCCTACGAGCAGTACTTC
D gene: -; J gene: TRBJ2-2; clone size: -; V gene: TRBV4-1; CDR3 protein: CASSQQDNTGELFF; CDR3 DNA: TGCGCCAGCAGCCAGCAGGATAACACCGGGGAGCTGTTTTTT
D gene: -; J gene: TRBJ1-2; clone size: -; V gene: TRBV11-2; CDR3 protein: CASSSRSVVNYGYTF; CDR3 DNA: TGTGCCAGCAGCTCTAGGTCCGTCGTTAACTATGGCTACACCTTC
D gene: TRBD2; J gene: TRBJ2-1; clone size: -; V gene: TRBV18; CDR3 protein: CASSPPLAGTSNNEQFF; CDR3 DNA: TGTGCCAGCTCACCACCTCTAGCGGGGACATCTAACAATGAGCAGTTCTTC
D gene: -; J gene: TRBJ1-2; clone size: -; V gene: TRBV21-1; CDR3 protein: CASSNQSGGADGYTF; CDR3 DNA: TGTGCCAGCAGCAATCAATCAGGGGGCGCGGATGGCTACACCTTC
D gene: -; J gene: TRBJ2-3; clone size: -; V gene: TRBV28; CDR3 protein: CASSSVGSSTDTQYF; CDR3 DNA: TGTGCCAGCAGTTCTGTGGGCAGTAGCACAGATACGCAGTATTTT